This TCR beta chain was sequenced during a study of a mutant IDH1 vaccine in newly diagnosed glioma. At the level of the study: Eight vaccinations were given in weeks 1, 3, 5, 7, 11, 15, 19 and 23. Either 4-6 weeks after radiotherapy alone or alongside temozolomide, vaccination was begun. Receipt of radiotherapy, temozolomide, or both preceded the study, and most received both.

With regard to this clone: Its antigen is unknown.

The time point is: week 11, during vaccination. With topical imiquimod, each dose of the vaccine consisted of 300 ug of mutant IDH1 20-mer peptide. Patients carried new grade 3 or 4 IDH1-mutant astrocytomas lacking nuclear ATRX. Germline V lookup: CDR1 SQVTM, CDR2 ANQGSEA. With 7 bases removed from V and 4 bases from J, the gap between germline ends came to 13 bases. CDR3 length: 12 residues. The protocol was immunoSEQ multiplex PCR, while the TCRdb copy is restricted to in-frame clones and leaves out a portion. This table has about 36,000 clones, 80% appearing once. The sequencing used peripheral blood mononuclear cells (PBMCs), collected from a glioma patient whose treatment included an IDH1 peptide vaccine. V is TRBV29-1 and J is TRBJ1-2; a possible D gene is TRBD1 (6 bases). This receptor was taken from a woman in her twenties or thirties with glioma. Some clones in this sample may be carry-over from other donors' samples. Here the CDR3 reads CSAPRDTYGYTF. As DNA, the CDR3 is TGCAGCGCCCCCCGGGACACCTATGGCTACACCTTC.